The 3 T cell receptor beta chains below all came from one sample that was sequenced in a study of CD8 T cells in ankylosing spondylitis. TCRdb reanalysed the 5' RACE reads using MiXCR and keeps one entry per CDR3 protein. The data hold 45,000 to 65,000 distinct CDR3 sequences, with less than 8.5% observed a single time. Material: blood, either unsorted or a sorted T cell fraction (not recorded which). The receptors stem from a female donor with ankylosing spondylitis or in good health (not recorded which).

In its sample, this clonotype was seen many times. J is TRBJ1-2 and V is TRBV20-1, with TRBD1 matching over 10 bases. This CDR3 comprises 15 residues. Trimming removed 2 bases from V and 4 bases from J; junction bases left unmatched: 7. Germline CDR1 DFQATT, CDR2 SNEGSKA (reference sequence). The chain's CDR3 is CSARKWDRGAYGYTF. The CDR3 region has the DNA TGCAGTGCTAGAAAGTGGGACAGGGGCGCCTATGGCTACACCTTC.

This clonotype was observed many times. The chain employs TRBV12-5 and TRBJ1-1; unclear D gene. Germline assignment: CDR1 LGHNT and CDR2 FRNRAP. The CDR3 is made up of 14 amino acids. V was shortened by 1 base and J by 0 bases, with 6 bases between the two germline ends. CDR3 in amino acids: CASGLGGLNTEAFF. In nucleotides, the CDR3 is TGTGCTAGTGGTTTGGGCGGCCTGAACACTGAAGCTTTCTTT.

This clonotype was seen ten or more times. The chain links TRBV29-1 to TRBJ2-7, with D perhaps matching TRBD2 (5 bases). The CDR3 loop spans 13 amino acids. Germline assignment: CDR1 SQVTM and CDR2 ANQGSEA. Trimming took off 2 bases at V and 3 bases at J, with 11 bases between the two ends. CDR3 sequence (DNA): TGCAGCGTTGAAATCCAGGAGGTCTACGAGCAGTACTTC. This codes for CSVEIQEVYEQYF.